Below are 3 T cell receptor beta chains sequenced from a single sample in a study of spatial heterogeneity in lung cancer. Sample time point: blood at routine non-recurrence follow-up after resection. TCRdb reanalysed the 5' RACE reads using MiXCR and keeps one entry per CDR3 protein. The repertoire holds 49,000 or so distinct CDR3 sequences, 12% seen once, with 32% in the top ten. This specimen consisted of PBMCs, obtained at follow-up. The receptors were gathered from a male donor with early-stage non-small cell lung cancer.

This clonotype has ten or more counts. This chain connects TRBV6-6 to TRBJ2-7, with 10 nucleotides matching TRBD2. This CDR3 has 14 amino acids. CDR1 is MNHNY, CDR2 SVGAGI, per germline (reference sequence). Germline trimming cut 7 bases from V and 1 base from J; bases unmatched to any gene: 4. The CDR3 DNA reads TGTGCCAGCACAAGCGGGAGGGCTTCCTACGAGCAGTACTTC. Its protein product is CASTSGRASYEQYF.

The table lists this clonotype with many counts. This chain uses TRBV6-5 with TRBJ2-1, with TRBD2 as a possible D gene (6 bases). The CDR3 sequence is 16 residues long. The germline V gene encodes CDR1 MNHEY and CDR2 SVGAGI. The germline V and J ends were trimmed by 4 bases and 2 bases, with 15 bases remaining between them. The CDR3 reads CASSSRGSGPYNEQFF. The CDR3 nucleotides are TGTGCCAGCAGTTCGCGGGGTAGCGGTCCCTACAATGAGCAGTTCTTC.

The chain couples TRBV6-2 or TRBV6-3 to TRBJ2-3; D unclear. The CDR3 loop spans 15 amino acids. Germline V gene lookup returns CDR1 MNHEY and CDR2 SVGEGT. V was trimmed by 6 bases and J by 11 bases, leaving 24 bases between them. The DNA of the CDR3 is TGTGCCAGCAGCCGACCTTCGAACTACGGCGATCGGCAGTATTTT. It is translated as CASSRPSNYGDRQYF.